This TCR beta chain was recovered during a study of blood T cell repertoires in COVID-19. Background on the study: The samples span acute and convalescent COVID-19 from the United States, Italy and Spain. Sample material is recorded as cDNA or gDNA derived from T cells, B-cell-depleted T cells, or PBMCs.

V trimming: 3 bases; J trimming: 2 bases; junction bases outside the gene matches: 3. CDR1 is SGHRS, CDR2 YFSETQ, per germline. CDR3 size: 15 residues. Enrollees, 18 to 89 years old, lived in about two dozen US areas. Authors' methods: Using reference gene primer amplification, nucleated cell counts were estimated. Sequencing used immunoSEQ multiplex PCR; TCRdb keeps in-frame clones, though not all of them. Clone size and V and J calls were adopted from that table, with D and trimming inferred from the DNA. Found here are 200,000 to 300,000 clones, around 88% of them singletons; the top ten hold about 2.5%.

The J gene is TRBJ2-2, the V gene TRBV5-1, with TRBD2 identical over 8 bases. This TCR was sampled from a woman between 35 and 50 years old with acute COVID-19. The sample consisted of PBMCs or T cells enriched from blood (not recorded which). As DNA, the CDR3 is TGCGCCAGCAGCTCCGGACTAGCTAACACCGGGGAGCTGTTTTTT. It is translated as CASSSGLANTGELFF.